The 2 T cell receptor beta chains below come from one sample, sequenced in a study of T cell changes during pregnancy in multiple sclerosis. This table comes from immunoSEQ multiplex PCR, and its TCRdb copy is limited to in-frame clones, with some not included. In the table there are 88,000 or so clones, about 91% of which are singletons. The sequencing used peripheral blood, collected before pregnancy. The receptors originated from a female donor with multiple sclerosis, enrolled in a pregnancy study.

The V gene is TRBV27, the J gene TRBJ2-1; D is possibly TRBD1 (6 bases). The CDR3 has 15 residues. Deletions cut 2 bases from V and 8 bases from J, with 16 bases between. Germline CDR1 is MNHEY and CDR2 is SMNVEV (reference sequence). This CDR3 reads CASSLLRSGVDEQFF. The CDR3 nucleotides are TGTGCCAGCAGTTTACTCCGGTCAGGGGTGGATGAGCAGTTCTTC.

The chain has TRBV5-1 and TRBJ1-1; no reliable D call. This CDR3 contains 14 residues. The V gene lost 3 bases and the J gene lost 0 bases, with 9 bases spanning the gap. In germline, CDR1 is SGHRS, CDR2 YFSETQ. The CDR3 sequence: CASSSSTLNTEAFF. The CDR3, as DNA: TGCGCCAGCAGCTCTTCGACACTGAACACTGAAGCTTTCTTT.